A single TCR beta chain is shown here with its context. Patients at the Seattle site were enrolled during active infection and followed longitudinally. Germline V CDR1 and CDR2: MNHEY, SVGEGT. Unmatched junction bases numbered 10, after V lost 0 bases and J lost 1 base. The CDR3 is 19 amino acids. In the original analysis: Nucleated cell number was recorded as an estimate derived from reference gene primer amplification. Sequenced by immunoSEQ multiplex PCR; TCRdb stores in-frame clones only, minus some. V and J calls and clone size come straight from that table; D and trimming were deduced from the DNA. The top ten hold roughly 8.3% of the sample, which has about 150,000 clones, approximately 84% seen once. The data originate from a study of blood T cell repertoires in COVID-19. Study in general: Collection of acute and convalescent COVID-19 samples took place in the United States, Italy and Spain.

The clonotype originates from a woman between 55 and 75 years old with COVID-19, enrolled during active disease. This chain uses TRBV6-2 or TRBV6-3 with TRBJ2-3; 10 bases agree with TRBD1. What was sequenced was peripheral blood. The CDR3 protein is CASSYSKTGGGGGTDTQYF. CDR3 DNA sequence: TGTGCCAGCAGTTACTCTAAGACAGGGGGCGGTGGGGGCACAGATACGCAGTATTTT.